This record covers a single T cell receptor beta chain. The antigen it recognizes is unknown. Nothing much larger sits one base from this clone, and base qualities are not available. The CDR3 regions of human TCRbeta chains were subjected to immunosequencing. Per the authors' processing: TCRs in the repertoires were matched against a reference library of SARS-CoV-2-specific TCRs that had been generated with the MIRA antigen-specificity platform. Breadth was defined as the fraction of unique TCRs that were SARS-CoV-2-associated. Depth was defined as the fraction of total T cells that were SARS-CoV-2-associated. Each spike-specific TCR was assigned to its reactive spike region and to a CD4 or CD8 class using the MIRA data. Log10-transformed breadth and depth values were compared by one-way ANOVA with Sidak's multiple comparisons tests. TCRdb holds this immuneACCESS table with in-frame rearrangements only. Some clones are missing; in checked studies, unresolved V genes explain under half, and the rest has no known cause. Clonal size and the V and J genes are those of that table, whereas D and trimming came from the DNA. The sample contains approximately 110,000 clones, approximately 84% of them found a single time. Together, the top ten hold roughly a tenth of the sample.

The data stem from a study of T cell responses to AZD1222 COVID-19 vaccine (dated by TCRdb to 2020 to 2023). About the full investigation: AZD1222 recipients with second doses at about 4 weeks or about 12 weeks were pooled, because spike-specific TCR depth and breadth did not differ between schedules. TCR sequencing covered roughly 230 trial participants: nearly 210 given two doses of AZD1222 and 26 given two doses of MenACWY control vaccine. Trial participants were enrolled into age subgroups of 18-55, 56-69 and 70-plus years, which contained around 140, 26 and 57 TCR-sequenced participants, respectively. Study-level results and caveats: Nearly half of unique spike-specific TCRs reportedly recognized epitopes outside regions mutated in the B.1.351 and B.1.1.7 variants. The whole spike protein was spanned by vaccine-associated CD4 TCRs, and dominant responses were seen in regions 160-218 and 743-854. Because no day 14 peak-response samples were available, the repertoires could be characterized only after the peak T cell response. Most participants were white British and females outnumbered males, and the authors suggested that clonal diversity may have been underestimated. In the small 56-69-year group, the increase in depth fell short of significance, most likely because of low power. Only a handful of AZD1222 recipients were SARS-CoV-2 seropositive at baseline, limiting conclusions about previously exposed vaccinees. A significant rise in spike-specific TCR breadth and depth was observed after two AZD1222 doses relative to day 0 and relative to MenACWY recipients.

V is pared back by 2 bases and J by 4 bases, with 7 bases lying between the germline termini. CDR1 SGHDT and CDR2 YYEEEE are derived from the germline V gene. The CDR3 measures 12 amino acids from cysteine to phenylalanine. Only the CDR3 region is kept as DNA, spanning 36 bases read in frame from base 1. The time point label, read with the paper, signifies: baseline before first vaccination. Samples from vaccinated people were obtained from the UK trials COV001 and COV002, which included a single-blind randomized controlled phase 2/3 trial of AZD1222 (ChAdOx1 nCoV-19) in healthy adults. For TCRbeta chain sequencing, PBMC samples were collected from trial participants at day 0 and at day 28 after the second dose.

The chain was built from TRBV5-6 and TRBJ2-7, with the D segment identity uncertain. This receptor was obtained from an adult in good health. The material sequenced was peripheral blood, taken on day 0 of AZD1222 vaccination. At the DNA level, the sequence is TGTGCCAGCAGCTTTGGGCGGTACGAGCAGTACTTC. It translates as CASSFGRYEQYF.